These 26 T cell receptor beta chains share one sample of origin, sequenced in a study of cytomegalovirus exposure and HLA in healthy donors. Sequencing was performed with immunoSEQ multiplex PCR; in TCRdb, only in-frame clones are kept and a portion is missing. The sample yields 150,000 to 200,000 clones, around 80% seen once. Input material: PBMCs. The receptors come from a woman younger than 45 in good health and CMV-seropositive.

The CDR3 DNA reads as TGTGCCAGCAGTGGCCTGGGACAGATCAATGAAAAACTGTTTTTT. As protein: CASSGLGQINEKLFF. The chain uses TRBV2 and TRBJ1-4, with TRBD1 matching 7 bases. The length of the CDR3 is 15 residues. Germline assignment: CDR1 SNHLY and CDR2 FYNNEI. V lost 4 bases and J lost 5; bases outside the gene matches: 7.

The chain is built from TRBV4-2 and TRBJ1-4; 7 nucleotides match TRBD1. V trimming: 1 base; J trimming: 4 bases; junction bases outside the gene matches: 0. This CDR3 contains 14 residues. Germline V gives CDR1 LGHNA, CDR2 YNFKEQ. This CDR3 reads CASSQAGGNEKLFF. Written as DNA, the CDR3 is TGTGCCAGCAGCCAAGCAGGGGGTAATGAAAAACTGTTTTTT.

The chain couples TRBV27 to TRBJ1-5, with 8 bases that match TRBD1. The length of the CDR3 is 19 residues. The germline gives CDR1 MNHEY, CDR2 SMNVEV (reference sequence). V lost 6 bases and J lost 5; bases outside the gene matches: 21. As DNA, the CDR3 is TGTGCCAGCAGCCCGTGGAAACAAAACCGGGACAGGAGAGATCAGCCCCAGCATTTT. The encoded protein is CASSPWKQNRDRRDQPQHF.

V gene TRBV6-1 combines with J gene TRBJ2-7, with D possibly matching TRBD1 (6 bases). The germline V gene has CDR1 MNHNS and CDR2 SASEGT. This CDR3 spans 13 amino acids. The V end was cut by 6 bases, the J end by 2 bases, with 11 bases between. CDR3 protein: CASSLDRPYEQYF. The CDR3 DNA reads TGTGCCAGCAGCCTAGACAGGCCCTACGAGCAGTACTTC.

The rearrangement links TRBV29-1 to TRBJ2-5, with D perhaps matching TRBD1 (5 bases). V lost 7 bases and J 2 bases, leaving 17 bases between the germline ends. CDR1 is SQVTM, CDR2 ANQGSEA, per germline. The CDR3 extends over 14 amino acids. The CDR3 bases are TGCAGCGCGGACCCCCCGACAGCGCAAGAGACCCAGTACTTC. It specifies CSADPPTAQETQYF.

This clone was counted between two and nine times. V usage is TRBV6-1 and J usage is TRBJ1-5; no clear D gene. Germline V CDR1 and CDR2: MNHNS, SASEGT. The CDR3 has 13 amino acids. V gave up 6 bases and J gave up 6 bases, with 12 bases separating them. CDR3 residues: CASSPNSGQPQHF. For the CDR3, the DNA is TGTGCCAGCAGCCCTAATTCGGGTCAGCCCCAGCATTTT.

V and J are TRBV4-2 and TRBJ2-5; the match to TRBD2 covers 11 bases. The V gene end was trimmed by 2 bases and the J gene end by 5 bases; junction bases not matched to a gene: 7. Germline CDR1 and CDR2: LGHNA and YNFKEQ. There are 16 residues in the CDR3. Here the CDR3 DNA reads TGTGCCAGCAGCCAACAGGGACTAGCGGAACCCGAGACCCAGTACTTC. This encodes CASSQQGLAEPETQYF.

V usage is TRBV4-1 and J usage is TRBJ1-2; D gene ambiguous. The CDR3 has 16 residues. Germline values: CDR1 MGHRA, CDR2 YSYEKL. The V end was cut by 0 bases, the J end by 3 bases, with 14 bases between. DNA of the CDR3: TGCGCCAGCAGCCAAGACCCGACCCGGCGGGACTATGGCTACACCTTC. Translated, it gives CASSQDPTRRDYGYTF.

The V gene is TRBV7-8, the J gene TRBJ1-1, with D unresolved. This CDR3 has 14 amino acids. The ends were cut back, 2 bases at V and 1 base at J, with 8 bases in the middle. Germline CDR1 SGHVS, CDR2 FQNEAQ. The CDR3 sequence is CASSLTVRNTEAFF. For the CDR3, the DNA is TGTGCCAGCAGCTTAACGGTACGGAACACTGAAGCTTTCTTT.

The chain is built from TRBV5-1 and TRBJ2-1; D perhaps matches TRBD1 (5 bases). Germline V gives CDR1 SGHRS, CDR2 YFSETQ. The V gene lost 0 bases and the J gene lost 6 bases, with 16 bases spanning the gap. The CDR3 length is 16 residues. CDR3 in amino acids: CASSLEGSWGSNEQFF. The CDR3 bases are TGCGCCAGCAGCTTGGAAGGCAGTTGGGGCAGCAATGAGCAGTTCTTC.

The V call is TRBV7-3, the J call TRBJ1-2; 10 nucleotides align to TRBD1. Per the germline V gene, CDR1 is SGHTA and CDR2 is FQGTGA. The junction had 8 bases not matched to a gene; V was cut back by 5 bases and J by 5 bases. The CDR3 extends over 15 amino acids. The CDR3 coding sequence is TGTGCCAGCAGCCCCGGGACAGGGGCAGGGTATGGCTACACCTTC. Translation: CASSPGTGAGYGYTF.

The chain combines TRBV9 with TRBJ2-1, with 13 nucleotides matching TRBD2. The CDR3 has 15 amino acids. V shed 4 bases, J shed 10 bases, and the junction held 8 bases outside the gene matches. Germline V CDR1 and CDR2: SGDLS, YYNGEE. CDR3 region: CASSPGLAGTGEQFF. CDR3 in DNA: TGTGCCAGCAGCCCGGGACTAGCGGGAACCGGGGAGCAGTTCTTC.

The rearrangement links TRBV7-2 to TRBJ2-7; TRBD1 matches 9 bases. Germline CDR1 and CDR2: SGHTA and FQGNSA. The CDR3 has 15 amino acids. Trimming cost V 4 bases and J 5 bases; bases outside gene matches: 9. CDR3 in amino acids: CASSWGPGTGNEQYF. CDR3 DNA sequence: TGTGCCAGCAGCTGGGGCCCCGGGACAGGGAACGAGCAGTACTTC.

The chain links TRBV27 to TRBJ1-5; 9 bases map to TRBD1. The CDR3 is made up of 19 amino acids. Germline CDR1 is MNHEY and CDR2 is SMNVEV (reference sequence). J lost 0 bases, V lost 5 bases, and 14 bases had no gene match. The CDR3: CASSPRETGGSYSNQPQHF. For the CDR3, the DNA is TGTGCCAGCAGTCCCCGCGAGACAGGGGGATCGTATAGCAATCAGCCCCAGCATTTT.

The gene calls are TRBV4-1 and TRBJ2-1, with 7 bases fitting TRBD1. V shed 1 base and J 5 bases; nucleotides not matched to a gene: 5. The germline gives CDR1 MGHRA, CDR2 YSYEKL. The CDR3 has 15 amino acids. CDR3 DNA: TGCGCCAGCAGCCAAGGAGACAGGGACCACAATGAGCAGTTCTTC. Its translation is CASSQGDRDHNEQFF.

The chain carries TRBV5-1 and TRBJ1-1; D perhaps matches TRBD1 (6 bases). Germline values: CDR1 SGHRS, CDR2 YFSETQ. The CDR3 has 14 residues. The V gene lost 0 bases and the J gene lost 11 bases, with 17 bases spanning the gap. The CDR3: CASSLEASAGDAFF. DNA for the CDR3: TGCGCCAGCAGCTTGGAAGCTTCGGCAGGGGACGCTTTCTTT.

This clone was detected a few times. The genes are TRBV29-1 and TRBJ1-4; possibly TRBD1 for D (5 bases). The CDR3 is 13 residues long. The germline V and J ends were trimmed by 6 bases and 7 bases, with 15 bases remaining between them. Germline V gene sequence: CDR1 SQVTM, CDR2 ANQGSEA. CDR3 region: CSVLTVTREKLFF. The CDR3 DNA reads as TGCAGCGTATTGACAGTTACCCGTGAAAAACTGTTTTTT.

The chain uses TRBV11-2 and TRBJ2-1, with 7 bases fitting TRBD2. This CDR3 has 18 amino acids. V shed 0 bases, J shed 7 bases, and the junction held 15 bases outside the gene matches. The germline V gene has CDR1 SGHAT and CDR2 FQNNGV. The CDR3 nucleotides are TGTGCCAGCAGCTTAGAGTCCGGTTGGGCTAGCGGAGCAAATGAGCAGTTCTTC. Its protein product is CASSLESGWASGANEQFF.

V and J are TRBV6-5 and TRBJ2-1; 11 bases align to TRBD2. This CDR3 is built from 15 residues. V was clipped by 5 bases and J by 5 bases; unmatched bases: 5. Germline lookup yields CDR1 MNHEY and CDR2 SVGAGI. The CDR3 loop is CASSRGLADNNEQFF. The CDR3 nucleotides are TGTGCCAGCAGTCGGGGACTAGCGGATAACAATGAGCAGTTCTTC.

V is TRBV4-1 and J is TRBJ2-1; 9 bases fit TRBD2. V lost 4 bases and J lost 10; bases outside the gene matches: 17. The CDR3 loop spans 17 amino acids. Germline V gene lookup returns CDR1 MGHRA and CDR2 YSYEKL. In DNA form, the CDR3 reads TGCGCCAGCAGCCCCTTGTTTCGGACTAGCGCATATCTGGAGCAGTTCTTC. Its protein product is CASSPLFRTSAYLEQFF.

The chain combines TRBV28 with TRBJ2-2, with 7 bases matching TRBD1. The CDR3 runs to 17 residues. Germline V gene data show CDR1 as MDHEN and CDR2 as SYDVKM. V shed 3 bases and J 4 bases; nucleotides not matched to a gene: 11. The CDR3 DNA reads TGTGCCAGCAGTTTGAGGTTCGGACAGGCCCTCACCGGGGAGCTGTTTTTT. Amino acid sequence: CASSLRFGQALTGELFF. Variable domain in full (rest from reference TRBV28 and TRBJ2-2): DVKVTQSSRYLVKRTGEKVFLECVQDMDHENMFWYRQDPGLGLRLIYFSYDVKMKEKGDIPEGYSVSREKKERFSLILESASTNQTSMYLCASSLRFGQALTGELFFGEGSRLTVL.

The chain links TRBV14 to TRBJ2-7, with D possibly TRBD1 on 5 matching bases. The CDR3 loop spans 15 amino acids. Germline-derived CDR1 and CDR2 are SGHDN and FVKESK. V was cut by 5 bases and J by 6 bases, with 20 bases left in between. The CDR3 DNA reads TGTGCCAGCAGCTACCAATGGGGCCAAGGGGTCGAGCAGTACTTC. This translates into CASSYQWGQGVEQYF.

The chain joins TRBV6-5 to TRBJ2-1; the D gene is possibly TRBD2 (5 bases). The CDR3 runs to 16 residues. V gave up 2 bases and J gave up 0 bases, with 11 bases separating them. The germline CDR1 and CDR2 sequences are MNHEY and SVGAGI. The CDR3 protein is CASSYTSGVSYNEQFF. CDR3 sequence (DNA): TGTGCCAGCAGTTACACTTCCGGGGTCTCCTACAATGAGCAGTTCTTC.

The chain employs TRBV2 and TRBJ2-1; 7 bases agree with TRBD2. The CDR3 runs to 15 residues. V shed 8 bases, J shed 5 bases, and the junction held 12 bases outside the gene matches. Per germline, CDR1 SNHLY and CDR2 FYNNEI. CDR3 residues: CASRKGLAENNEQFF. Here the CDR3 DNA reads TGTGCCAGCCGAAAGGGGCTAGCGGAAAACAATGAGCAGTTCTTC.

V is TRBV21-1 and J is TRBJ1-2; the tabulated D call, TRBD1, remains unverified against the DNA. TRBV21-1 is flagged as a pseudogene. The length of the CDR3 is 16 residues. For the CDR3, the DNA is TGTGCCAGCAGCAAAGTAGAAATGGACAGGGTGGACGGCTACACCTTC. Translating gives CASSKVEMDRVDGYTF.

The rearrangement links TRBV6-6 to TRBJ1-5, with no clear D. The V end lost 4 bases, the J end lost 6 bases, and 16 bases lay between the germline ends. CDR3 length: 15 amino acids. The germline CDR1 and CDR2 sequences are MNHNY and SVGAGI (reference sequence). In DNA, the CDR3 is TGTGCCAGCAGTTCCCCGAGCAGGTCGGCTCAGCCCCAGCATTTT. Protein product: CASSSPSRSAQPQHF.